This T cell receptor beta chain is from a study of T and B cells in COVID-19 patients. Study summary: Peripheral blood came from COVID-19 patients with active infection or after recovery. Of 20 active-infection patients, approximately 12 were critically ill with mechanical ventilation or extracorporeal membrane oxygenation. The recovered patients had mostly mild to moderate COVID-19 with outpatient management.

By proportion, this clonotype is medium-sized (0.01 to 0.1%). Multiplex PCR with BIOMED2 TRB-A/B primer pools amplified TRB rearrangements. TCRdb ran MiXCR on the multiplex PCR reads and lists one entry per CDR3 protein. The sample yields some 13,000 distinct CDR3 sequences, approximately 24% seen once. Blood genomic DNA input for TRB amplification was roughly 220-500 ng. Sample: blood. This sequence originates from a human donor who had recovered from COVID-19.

The CDR3 DNA follows: TGTGCCAGCAGAGGAGCGGAGAAACTGTTTTTT. It translates to CASRGAEKLFF. V usage is TRBV6-5 and J usage is TRBJ1-4; D is uncertain. The CDR3 has 11 residues. Germline V gives CDR1 MNHEY, CDR2 SVGAGI. Trimming took 6 bases from V and 11 from J, leaving 10 bases between them.